This is a list of T cell receptor beta chains from one sample in a study of cytomegalovirus exposure and HLA in healthy donors. Measured with immunoSEQ multiplex PCR; TCRdb has only the in-frame clones, and not every one. This table has approximately 200,000 clones, 75% to 85% appearing once. Input material: PBMCs. All receptors come from a girl aged 5-17 years in good health and CMV-seropositive. CDR3s include the opening cysteine and the closing phenylalanine or tryptophan. A D gene is named only where the DNA matches it firmly. Some rows have no size entry. The others give once, few or many, or a class for an expanded clone.

size: few
J: TRBJ1-6
length: 16
D: TRBD1
V: TRBV19
DNA: TGTGCCAGTAGGGACAGGGGCACCCAAAATAATTCACCCCTCCACTTT
CDR3: CASRDRGTQNNSPLHF

size: -
J: TRBJ2-2
length: 14
D: -
V: TRBV4-2
DNA: TGTGCCAGCAGCCAAGAGGTTGAGCGGGGGGAGCTGTTTTTT
CDR3: CASSQEVERGELFF

size: -
J: TRBJ1-4
length: 14
D: -
V: TRBV5-6
DNA: TGTGCCAGCAGCTATCGGGGGGGCGGTGAAAAACTGTTTTTT
CDR3: CASSYRGGGEKLFF

size: -
J: TRBJ1-1
length: 12
D: -
V: TRBV6-5
DNA: TGTGCCAGCAGTACCGGGAACACTGAAGCTTTCTTT
CDR3: CASSTGNTEAFF

size: -
J: TRBJ1-5
length: 15
D: -
V: TRBV19
DNA: TGTGCCAGTAGTATGGGAGGAGGAGTGAGGCAGCCCCAGCATTTT
CDR3: CASSMGGGVRQPQHF

size: -
J: TRBJ1-5
length: 16
D: TRBD1
V: TRBV5-1
DNA: TGCGCCAGCAGCTTGGGGGACAGGGATAGCAATCAGCCCCAGCATTTT
CDR3: CASSLGDRDSNQPQHF

size: -
J: TRBJ2-7
length: 15
D: -
V: TRBV15
DNA: TGTGCCACCAGCAGAGATTCAGGGGCCGGCATCGCCCAGTACTTC
CDR3: CATSRDSGAGIAQYF

size: few
J: TRBJ2-1
length: 15
D: -
V: TRBV11-2
DNA: TGTGCCAGCAGCCCATTAGGGGAAACCTACAATGAGCAGTTCTTC
CDR3: CASSPLGETYNEQFF

size: -
J: TRBJ1-4
length: 14
D: -
V: TRBV25-1
DNA: TGTGCCAGCAGTGGGGCCTCAGGGAGGGAAAAACTGTTTTTT
CDR3: CASSGASGREKLFF

size: -
J: TRBJ1-6
length: 14
D: -
V: TRBV6-5
DNA: TGTGCCAGCAGTTACTCGCGCGGGGGGGCACCCCTCCACTTT
CDR3: CASSYSRGGAPLHF

size: -
J: TRBJ1-5
length: 15
D: -
V: TRBV27
DNA: TGTGCCAGCAGTACTGGGCAGGGCTGGGATCAGCCCCAGCATTTT
CDR3: CASSTGQGWDQPQHF

size: -
J: TRBJ2-1
length: 13
D: -
V: TRBV18
DNA: TGTGCCAGCTCTGCGGGGGCCGGCTATGAGCAGTTCTTC
CDR3: CASSAGAGYEQFF

size: once
J: TRBJ2-3
length: 16
D: TRBD2
V: TRBV6-4
DNA: TGTGCCAGCAGTGACTCGCCGGGGGGGAGCACAGATACGCAGTATTTT
CDR3: CASSDSPGGSTDTQYF

size: -
J: TRBJ1-5
length: 15
D: TRBD1
V: TRBV9
DNA: TGTGCCAGCAGCCGGGACAGCGGAAGTAATCAGCCCCAGCATTTT
CDR3: CASSRDSGSNQPQHF

size: once
J: TRBJ2-3
length: 14
D: -
V: TRBV15
DNA: TGTGCCACCGCAGGGTACAGCCCCACTTATACGCAGTATTTT
CDR3: CATAGYSPTYTQYF

size: few
J: TRBJ2-1
length: 17
D: -
V: TRBV19
DNA: TGTGCCAGTAGCCGCAGGGGGGAGATGAGCTCCTACAATGAGCAGTTCTTC
CDR3: CASSRRGEMSSYNEQFF

size: -
J: TRBJ1-5
length: 15
D: -
V: TRBV27
DNA: TGTGCCAGCAGTTTAACAGGGACTAGCAATCAGCCCCAGCATTTT
CDR3: CASSLTGTSNQPQHF

size: -
J: TRBJ1-2
length: 17
D: TRBD1
V: TRBV5-1
DNA: TGCGCCAGCAGATCGGCGTCTACCCGGGACAGGGGGCCTGGCTACACCTTC
CDR3: CASRSASTRDRGPGYTF

size: few
J: TRBJ2-3
length: 16
D: TRBD2
V: TRBV6-1
DNA: TGTGCCAGCAGTGAGGTAGCGGGGGGATTGACAGATACGCAGTATTTT
CDR3: CASSEVAGGLTDTQYF

size: -
J: TRBJ1-1
length: 11
D: -
V: TRBV14
DNA: TGTGCCAGCAGCCAACGACACAAAGCTTTCTTT
CDR3: CASSQRHKAFF

size: -
J: TRBJ1-4
length: 14
D: -
V: TRBV6-5
DNA: TGTGCCAGCAGTGAGGGCAGAGGGAATGAAAAACTGTTTTTT
CDR3: CASSEGRGNEKLFF

size: few
J: TRBJ2-7
length: 15
D: TRBD2
V: TRBV4-1
DNA: TGCGCCAGCAGCCAAACGGGACTAGTATCGTACGAGCAGTACTTC
CDR3: CASSQTGLVSYEQYF

size: -
J: TRBJ2-5
length: 16
D: TRBD2
V: TRBV5-4
DNA: TGTGCCAGCAGCTTGTCAGCGGGGGGTTTGTCGGAGACCCAGTACTTC
CDR3: CASSLSAGGLSETQYF

size: -
J: TRBJ2-7
length: 16
D: TRBD2
V: TRBV10-3
DNA: TGTGCCATCAGTGCCCTGGAGACTAGCGACTCCTACGAGCAGTACTTC
CDR3: CAISALETSDSYEQYF

size: few
J: TRBJ2-1
length: 15
D: -
V: TRBV4-2
DNA: TGTGCCAGCAGCCAGGGGTTGAGGGAGGTGGGGCGGCAGTTCTTC
CDR3: CASSQGLREVGRQFF

size: -
J: TRBJ2-1
length: 17
D: -
V: TRBV11-2
DNA: TGTGCCAGCAGCATCTACCGTGGCGGCGGCGTACCCAATGAGCAGTTCTTC
CDR3: CASSIYRGGGVPNEQFF

size: few
J: TRBJ2-7
length: 15
D: -
V: TRBV4-1
DNA: TGCGCCAGCAGCCAAGATCTTGGGCAGGGTCTGAAGCAGTACTTC
CDR3: CASSQDLGQGLKQYF

size: -
J: TRBJ2-5
length: 14
D: -
V: TRBV9
DNA: TGTGCCAGCAGCGGCCCCGGGAGCCAAGAGACCCAGTACTTC
CDR3: CASSGPGSQETQYF

size: -
J: TRBJ2-3
length: 13
D: -
V: TRBV10-3
DNA: TGTGCCATCGGGACTGACAGCACAGATACGCAGTATTTT
CDR3: CAIGTDSTDTQYF